Sequencing of this T cell receptor beta chain was carried out in a study of blood T cell repertoires in COVID-19 (dated by TCRdb to the early 2020s). In the study overall: Collaborator samples came from the United States, Italy and Spain and covered acute and convalescent phases of COVID-19. The samples were drawn from two sources: the first 160 participants of the ongoing ImmuneRACE study, and approximately 1,300 subjects contributed by 6 global collaborators. The prospective study material was composed of cDNA or gDNA derived from T cells, B-cell-depleted T cells, or PBMCs. Deeply sampled blood TCRbeta repertoires from subjects exposed to, actively infected with, or recovered from COVID-19 were included in the dataset. Where available, HLA class I and class II types were taken from metadata supplied by the sample provider and were not determined by assay-based typing. Nearly every sample came with metadata listing a de-identified subject ID, COVID-19 status, age in years and sex. A freely available public database, intended as a resource for researchers studying the immune response to SARS-CoV-2, is where the repertoires were released. General conclusions and limits of the study: The amount of clinical and demographic metadata varied by source and participant and was provided uncurated.

The germline V gene encodes CDR1 SNHLY and CDR2 FYNNEI. The CDR3 runs 15 amino acids, cysteine and phenylalanine included. This entry keeps only the CDR3 DNA: 45 bases, framed from base 1. The V and J ends are trimmed by 6 bases and 4 bases, leaving 16 bases between them. As to this clone: The antigen this receptor binds is unknown. No qualities accompany the bases; no much larger clone lies one base away.

The collaborating institutions used their own protocols to collect whole blood in K2EDTA tubes. For TCRbeta analysis, collaborator samples were shipped as frozen whole blood, as isolated PBMCs, or as DNA extracted from either sample type. TCRbeta CDR3 regions were amplified from genomic DNA using the immunoSEQ Assay, a bias-controlled multiplex PCR. Per the original workflow: Nucleated cell counts per sample were estimated from amplification of reference gene primers within the assay. To quantify the absolute abundance of each unique TCRbeta CDR3 rearrangement, sequence reads were collapsed and filtered. For each sample, productive Simpson clonality was calculated as the square root of Simpson's diversity index over productive rearrangements. Entries here come from immuneACCESS through TCRdb and include only in-frame sequences with V and J called. Some clones fail to appear in such tables; in the studies checked, an unresolved V gene covers under half of the shortfall, and the cause of the remainder is unknown. Clone size and V and J calls were adopted from that table, with D and trimming inferred from the DNA. The sample data list roughly 70,000 clones, and 60% to 75% of these were observed just once. The biggest ten clones account for about a third of the sample.

The TCR sequence derives from an older woman with acute or convalescent COVID-19. Specimen: peripheral blood. The sequence is built from TRBV2 and TRBJ2-1; confidence is insufficient to name the D gene. The CDR3 loop reads CASRRENSHYNEQFF. In nucleotide form, the sequence is TGTGCCAGCAGGAGAGAGAACAGTCATTACAATGAGCAGTTCTTC.